This T cell receptor (beta chain) is from a study of cytomegalovirus exposure and HLA in healthy donors. Notes on the study in general: In a later analysis, TCR beta V- and J-gene trimming showed a link to a missense DCLRE1C variant. Presence/absence analyses took donor sequencing depth as roughly uniform. CMV serostatus was the sole immune exposure information available. Prior analysis indicated that the majority of TCR beta V segments exhibited productivity approximately 90% or approximately 30% of the time.

A multiplex PCR was run with 60 Vbeta primers and 13 Jbeta primers. Data came from immunoSEQ multiplex PCR; TCRdb stores just in-frame clones and leaves some out. The profile shows 110,000 or so clones, around 69% of them singletons. About this clone itself: Antigen unknown.

The sequenced material came from PBMCs. The sequence came from a man in his forties or fifties in good health and CMV-seropositive.

This chain's CDR3 is CASSLTGTEQYF. The CDR3 region has the DNA TGCGCCAGCAGCTTGACCGGGACTGAGCAGTACTTC. The rearrangement joins TRBV5-1 to TRBJ2-7, with D possibly matching TRBD2 (6 bases). Germline assignment: CDR1 SGHRS and CDR2 YFSETQ. The CDR3 has 12 residues. V gave up 1 base and J gave up 7 bases, with 9 bases separating them.